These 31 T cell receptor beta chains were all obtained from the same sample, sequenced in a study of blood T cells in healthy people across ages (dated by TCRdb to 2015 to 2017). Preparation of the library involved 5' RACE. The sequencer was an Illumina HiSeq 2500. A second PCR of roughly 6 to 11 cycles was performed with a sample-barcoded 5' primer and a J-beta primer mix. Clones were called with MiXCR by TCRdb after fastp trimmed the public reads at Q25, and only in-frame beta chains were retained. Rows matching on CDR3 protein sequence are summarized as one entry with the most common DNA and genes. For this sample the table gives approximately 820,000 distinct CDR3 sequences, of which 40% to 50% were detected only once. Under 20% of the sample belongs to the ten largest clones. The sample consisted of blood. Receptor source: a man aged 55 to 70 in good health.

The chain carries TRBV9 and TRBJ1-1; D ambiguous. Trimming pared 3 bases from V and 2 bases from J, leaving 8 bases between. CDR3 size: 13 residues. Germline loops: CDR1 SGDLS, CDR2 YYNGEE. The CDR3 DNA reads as TGTGCCAGCAGCGCATTCATTAACACTGAAGCTTTCTTT. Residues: CASSAFINTEAFF. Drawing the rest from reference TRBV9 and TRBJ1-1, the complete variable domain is DSGVTQTPKHLITATGQRVTLRCSPRSGDLSVYWYQQSLDQGLQFLIQYYNGEERAKGNILERFSAQQFPDLHSELNLSSLELGDSALYFCASSAFINTEAFFGQGTRLTVV.

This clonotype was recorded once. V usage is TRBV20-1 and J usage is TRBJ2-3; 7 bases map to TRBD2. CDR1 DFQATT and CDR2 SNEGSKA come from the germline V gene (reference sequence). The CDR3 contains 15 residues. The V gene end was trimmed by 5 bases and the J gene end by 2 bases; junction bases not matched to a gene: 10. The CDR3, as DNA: TGCAGTGCTTACCAGCGGGGCTTCTTCACAGATACGCAGTATTTT. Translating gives CSAYQRGFFTDTQYF.

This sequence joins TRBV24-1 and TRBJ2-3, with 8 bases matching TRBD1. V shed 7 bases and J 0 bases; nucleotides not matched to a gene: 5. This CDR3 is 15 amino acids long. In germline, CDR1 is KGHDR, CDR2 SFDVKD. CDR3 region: CATRGQDTSTDTQYF. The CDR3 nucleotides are TGTGCCACCAGGGGACAGGACACTAGCACAGATACGCAGTATTTT.

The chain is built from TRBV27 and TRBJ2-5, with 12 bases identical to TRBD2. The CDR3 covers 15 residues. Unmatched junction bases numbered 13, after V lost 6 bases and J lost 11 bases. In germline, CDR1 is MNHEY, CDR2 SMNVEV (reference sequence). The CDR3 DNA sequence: TGTGCCAGCAGCCCCGCTAGCGGGGGGGGCTATGGGCAGTACTTC. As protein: CASSPASGGGYGQYF.

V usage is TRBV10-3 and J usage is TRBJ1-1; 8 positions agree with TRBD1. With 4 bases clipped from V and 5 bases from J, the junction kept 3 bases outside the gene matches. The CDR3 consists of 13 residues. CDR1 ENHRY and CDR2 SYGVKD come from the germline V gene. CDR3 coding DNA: TGTGCCATCAGTGGGACAGGGCATACTGAAGCTTTCTTT. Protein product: CAISGTGHTEAFF.

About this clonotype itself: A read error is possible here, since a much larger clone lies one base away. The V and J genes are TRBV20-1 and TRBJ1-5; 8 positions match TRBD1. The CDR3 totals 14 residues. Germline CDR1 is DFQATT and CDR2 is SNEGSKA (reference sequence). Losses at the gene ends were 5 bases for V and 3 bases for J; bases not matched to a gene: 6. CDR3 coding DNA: TGCAGTGCTCACTTGGGACAGGCCAATCAGCCCCAGCATTTT. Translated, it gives CSAHLGQANQPQHF.

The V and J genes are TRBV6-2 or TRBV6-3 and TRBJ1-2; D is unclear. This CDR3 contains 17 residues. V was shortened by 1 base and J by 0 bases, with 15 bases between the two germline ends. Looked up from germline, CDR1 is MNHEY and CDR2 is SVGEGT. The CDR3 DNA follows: TGTGCCAGCAGTTACTATGGCAGGACGAACCCTAACTATGGCTACACCTTC. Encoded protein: CASSYYGRTNPNYGYTF.

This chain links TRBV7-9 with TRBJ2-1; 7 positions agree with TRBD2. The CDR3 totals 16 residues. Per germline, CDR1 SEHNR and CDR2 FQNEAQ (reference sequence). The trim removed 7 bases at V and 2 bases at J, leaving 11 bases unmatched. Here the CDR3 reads CASMLSGGGTYNEQFF. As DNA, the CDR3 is TGTGCCAGCATGTTGTCTGGGGGAGGGACCTACAATGAGCAGTTCTTC.

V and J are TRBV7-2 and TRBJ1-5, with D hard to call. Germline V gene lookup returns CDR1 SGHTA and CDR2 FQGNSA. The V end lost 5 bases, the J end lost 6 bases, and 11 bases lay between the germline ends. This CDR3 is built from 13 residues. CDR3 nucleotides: TGTGCCAGCAGCCCCCGGGAGGCTCAGCCCCAGCATTTT. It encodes CASSPREAQPQHF.

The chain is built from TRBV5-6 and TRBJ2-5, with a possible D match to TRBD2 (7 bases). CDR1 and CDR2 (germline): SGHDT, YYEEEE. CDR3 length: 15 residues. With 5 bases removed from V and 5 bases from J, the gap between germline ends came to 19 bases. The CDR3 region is CASRTQGGAIETQYF. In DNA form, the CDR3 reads TGTGCCAGCAGGACACAGGGAGGGGCAATCGAGACCCAGTACTTC.

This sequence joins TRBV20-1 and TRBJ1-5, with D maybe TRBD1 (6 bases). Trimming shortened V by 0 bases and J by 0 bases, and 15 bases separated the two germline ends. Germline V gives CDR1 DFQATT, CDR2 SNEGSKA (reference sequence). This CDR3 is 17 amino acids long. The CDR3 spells CSAREIQGGYSNQPQHF. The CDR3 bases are TGCAGTGCTAGAGAGATACAGGGAGGATATAGCAATCAGCCCCAGCATTTT.

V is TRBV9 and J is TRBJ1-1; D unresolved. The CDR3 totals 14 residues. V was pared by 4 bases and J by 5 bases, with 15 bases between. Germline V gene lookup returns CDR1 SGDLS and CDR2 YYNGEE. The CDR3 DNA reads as TGTGCCAGCAGCCCGAGGGCCATTAGGACTGAAGCTTTCTTT. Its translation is CASSPRAIRTEAFF.

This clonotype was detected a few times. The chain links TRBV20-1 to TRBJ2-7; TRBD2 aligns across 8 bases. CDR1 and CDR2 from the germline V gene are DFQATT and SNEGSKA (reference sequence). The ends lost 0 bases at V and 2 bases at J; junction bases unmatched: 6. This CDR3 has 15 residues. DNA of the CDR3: TGCAGTGCTAGAGATAGCGGGACGCAAGCCTACGAGCAGTACTTC. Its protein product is CSARDSGTQAYEQYF.

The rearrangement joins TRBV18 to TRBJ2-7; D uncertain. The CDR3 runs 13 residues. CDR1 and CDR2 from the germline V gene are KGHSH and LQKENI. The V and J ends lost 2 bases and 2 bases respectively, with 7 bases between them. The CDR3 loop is CASSPSVPYEQYF. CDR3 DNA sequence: TGTGCCAGCTCACCAAGTGTCCCCTACGAGCAGTACTTC.

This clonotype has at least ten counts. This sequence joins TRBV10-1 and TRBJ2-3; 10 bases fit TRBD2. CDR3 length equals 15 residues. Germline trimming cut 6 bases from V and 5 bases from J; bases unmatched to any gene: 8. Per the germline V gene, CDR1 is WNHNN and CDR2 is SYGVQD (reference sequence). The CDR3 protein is CASSPSGGAKDTQYF. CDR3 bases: TGCGCCAGCAGCCCCAGCGGGGGGGCAAAAGATACGCAGTATTTT.

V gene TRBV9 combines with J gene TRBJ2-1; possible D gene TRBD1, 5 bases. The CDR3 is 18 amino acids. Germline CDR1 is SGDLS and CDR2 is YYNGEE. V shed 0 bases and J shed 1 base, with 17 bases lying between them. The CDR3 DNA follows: TGTGCCAGCAGCGTAGAGGACATGGTTCTAGGGTCCTACAATGAGCAGTTCTTC. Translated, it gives CASSVEDMVLGSYNEQFF.

The CDR3 sequence: CASSRKAGGLSNEQYF. CDR3 DNA sequence: TGTGCCAGCAGTCGGAAAGCGGGGGGGCTCTCCAATGAGCAGTACTTC. The rearrangement joins TRBV6-5 to TRBJ2-7; TRBD2 aligns across 10 bases. Germline assignment: CDR1 MNHEY and CDR2 SVGAGI. Losses at the gene ends were 5 bases for V and 7 bases for J; bases not matched to a gene: 14. CDR3 length equals 16 residues.

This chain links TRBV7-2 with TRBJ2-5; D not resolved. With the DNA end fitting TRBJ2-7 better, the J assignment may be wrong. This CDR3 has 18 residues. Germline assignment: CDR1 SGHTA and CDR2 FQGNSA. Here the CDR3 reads CASSSRAFRRQISYEQYF. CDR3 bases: TGTGCCAGCAGCTCAAGGGCATTTCGGAGACAAATAAGCTACGAGCAGTACTTC.

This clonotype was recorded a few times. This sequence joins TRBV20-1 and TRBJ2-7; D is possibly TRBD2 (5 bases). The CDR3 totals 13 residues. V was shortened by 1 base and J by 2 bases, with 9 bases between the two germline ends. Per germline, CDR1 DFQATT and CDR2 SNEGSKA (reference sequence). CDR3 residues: CSARAGVTYEQYF. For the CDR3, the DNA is TGCAGTGCTAGAGCCGGGGTAACCTACGAGCAGTACTTC.

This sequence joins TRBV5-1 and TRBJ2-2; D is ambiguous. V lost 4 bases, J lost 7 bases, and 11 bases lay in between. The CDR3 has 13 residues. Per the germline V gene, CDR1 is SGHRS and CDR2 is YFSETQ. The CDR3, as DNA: TGCGCCAGCAGCCCTCCGATTGGCGGGGAGCTGTTTTTT. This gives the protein CASSPPIGGELFF. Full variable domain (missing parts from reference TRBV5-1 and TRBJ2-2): KAGVTQTPRYLIKTRGQQVTLSCSPISGHRSVSWYQQTPGQGLQFLFEYFSETQRNKGNFPGRFSGRQFSNSRSEMNVSTLELGDSALYLCASSPPIGGELFFGEGSRLTVL.

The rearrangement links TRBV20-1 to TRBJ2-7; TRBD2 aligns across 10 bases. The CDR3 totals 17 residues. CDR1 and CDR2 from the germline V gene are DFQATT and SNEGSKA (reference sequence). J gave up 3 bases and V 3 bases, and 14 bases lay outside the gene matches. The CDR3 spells CSASSPLSGGAVYEQYF. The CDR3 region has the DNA TGCAGTGCTAGCTCTCCTCTAAGCGGGGGGGCCGTCTACGAGCAGTACTTC.

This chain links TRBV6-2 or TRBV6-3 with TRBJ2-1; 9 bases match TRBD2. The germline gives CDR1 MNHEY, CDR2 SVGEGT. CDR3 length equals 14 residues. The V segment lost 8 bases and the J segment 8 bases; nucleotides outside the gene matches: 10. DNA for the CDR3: TGTGCCAGCCGACTGGCGGGGGGGAGGGATGAGCAGTTCTTC. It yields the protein CASRLAGGRDEQFF.

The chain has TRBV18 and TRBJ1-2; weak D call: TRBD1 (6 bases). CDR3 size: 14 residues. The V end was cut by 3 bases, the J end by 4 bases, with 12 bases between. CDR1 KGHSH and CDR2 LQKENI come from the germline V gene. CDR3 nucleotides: TGTGCCAGCTCACCGGGGGGCTATGGCTATGGCTACACCTTC. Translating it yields CASSPGGYGYGYTF. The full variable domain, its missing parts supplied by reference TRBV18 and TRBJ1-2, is NAGVMQNPRHLVRRRGQEARLRCSPMKGHSHVYWYRQLPEEGLKFMVYLQKENIIDESGMPKERFSAEFPKEGPSILRIQQVVRGDSAAYFCASSPGGYGYGYTFGSGTRLTVV.

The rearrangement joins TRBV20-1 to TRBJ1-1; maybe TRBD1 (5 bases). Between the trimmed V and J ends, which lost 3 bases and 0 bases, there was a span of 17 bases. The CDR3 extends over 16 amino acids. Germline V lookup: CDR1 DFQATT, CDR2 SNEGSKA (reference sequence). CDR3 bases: TGCAGTGCTAGTAAAGGGGCGCACTATTTGAACACTGAAGCTTTCTTT. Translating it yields CSASKGAHYLNTEAFF.

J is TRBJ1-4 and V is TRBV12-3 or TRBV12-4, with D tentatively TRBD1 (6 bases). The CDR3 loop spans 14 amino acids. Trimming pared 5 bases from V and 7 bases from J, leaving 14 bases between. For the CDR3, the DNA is TGTGCCAGCAGTGTACAGGGTTTCCGTGAAAAACTGTTTTTT. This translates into CASSVQGFREKLFF.

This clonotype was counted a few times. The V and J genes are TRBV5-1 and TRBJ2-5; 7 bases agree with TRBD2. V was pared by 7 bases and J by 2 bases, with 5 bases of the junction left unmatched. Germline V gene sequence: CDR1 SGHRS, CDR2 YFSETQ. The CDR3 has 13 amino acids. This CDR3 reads CASGTGGQETQYF. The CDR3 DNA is TGCGCCAGCGGGACCGGGGGGCAAGAGACCCAGTACTTC.

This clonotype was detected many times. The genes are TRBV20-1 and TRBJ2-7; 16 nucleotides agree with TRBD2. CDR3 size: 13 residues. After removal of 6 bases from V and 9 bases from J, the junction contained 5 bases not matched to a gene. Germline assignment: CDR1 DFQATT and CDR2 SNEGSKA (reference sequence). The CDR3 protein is CSAGTSGGAVQYF. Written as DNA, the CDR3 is TGCAGTGCGGGGACTAGCGGGGGGGCCGTGCAGTACTTC.

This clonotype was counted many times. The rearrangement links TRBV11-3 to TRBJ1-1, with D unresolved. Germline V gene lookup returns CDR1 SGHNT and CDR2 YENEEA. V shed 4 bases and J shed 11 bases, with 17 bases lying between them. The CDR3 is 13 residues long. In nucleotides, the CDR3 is TGTGCCAGCAGCTCGCAATGGAGAATGAAGGCTTTCTTT. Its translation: CASSSQWRMKAFF. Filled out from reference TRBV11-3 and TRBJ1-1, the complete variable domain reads EAGVVQSPRYKIIEKKQPVAFWCNPISGHNTLYWYLQNLGQGPELLIRYENEEAVDDSQLPKDRFSAERLKGVDSTLKIQPAELGDSAVYLCASSSQWRMKAFFGQGTRLTVV.

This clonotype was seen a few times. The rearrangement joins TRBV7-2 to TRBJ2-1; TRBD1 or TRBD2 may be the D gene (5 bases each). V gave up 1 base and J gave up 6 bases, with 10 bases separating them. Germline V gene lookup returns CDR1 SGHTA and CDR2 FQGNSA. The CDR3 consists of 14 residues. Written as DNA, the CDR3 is TGTGCCAGCAGCTTAGATGGGACGGCCAATGAGCAGTTCTTC. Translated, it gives CASSLDGTANEQFF.

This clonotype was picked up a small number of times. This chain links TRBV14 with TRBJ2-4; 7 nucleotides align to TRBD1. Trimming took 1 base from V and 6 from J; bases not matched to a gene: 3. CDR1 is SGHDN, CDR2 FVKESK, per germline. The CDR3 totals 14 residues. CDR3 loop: CASSQGTGGNIQYF. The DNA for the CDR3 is TGTGCCAGCAGCCAAGGGACAGGTGGAAACATTCAGTACTTC.

The CDR3 loop is CASSESLVRPSGLSINEQFF. The DNA of the CDR3 is TGTGCCAGCAGTGAAAGCCTCGTCCGGCCGTCGGGGCTCTCAATCAATGAGCAGTTCTTC. V gene TRBV6-1 combines with J gene TRBJ2-1, with D perhaps being TRBD1 or TRBD2 (5 bases each). Trimming took 2 bases from V and 6 from J, leaving 29 bases between them. Germline CDR1 is MNHNS and CDR2 is SASEGT. This CDR3 comprises 20 residues.